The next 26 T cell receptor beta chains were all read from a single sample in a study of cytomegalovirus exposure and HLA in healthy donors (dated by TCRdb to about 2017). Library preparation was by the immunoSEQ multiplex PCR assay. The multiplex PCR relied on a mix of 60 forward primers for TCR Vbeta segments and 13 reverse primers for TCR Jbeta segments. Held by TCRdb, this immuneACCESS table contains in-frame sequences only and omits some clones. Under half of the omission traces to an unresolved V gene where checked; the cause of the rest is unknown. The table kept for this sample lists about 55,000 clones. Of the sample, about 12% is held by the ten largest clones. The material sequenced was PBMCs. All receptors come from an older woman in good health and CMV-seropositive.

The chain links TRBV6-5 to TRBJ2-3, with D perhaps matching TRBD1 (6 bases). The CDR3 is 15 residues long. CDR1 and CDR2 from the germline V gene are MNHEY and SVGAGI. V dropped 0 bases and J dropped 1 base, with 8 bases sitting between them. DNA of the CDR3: TGTGCCAGCAGTTACTCGGCAGGGGGCACAGATACGCAGTATTTT. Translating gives CASSYSAGGTDTQYF.

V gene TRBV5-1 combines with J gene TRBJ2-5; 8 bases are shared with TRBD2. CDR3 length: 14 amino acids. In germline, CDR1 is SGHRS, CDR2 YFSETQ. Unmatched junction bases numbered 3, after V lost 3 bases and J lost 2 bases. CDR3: CASSSRGGQETQYF. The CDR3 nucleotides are TGCGCCAGCAGCTCCCGGGGGGGGCAAGAGACCCAGTACTTC.

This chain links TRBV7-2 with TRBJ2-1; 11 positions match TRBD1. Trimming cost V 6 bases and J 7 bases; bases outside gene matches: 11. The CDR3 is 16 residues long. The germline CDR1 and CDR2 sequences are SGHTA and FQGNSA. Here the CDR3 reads CASSSRGGQGANEQFF. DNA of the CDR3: TGTGCCAGCAGTTCCCGGGGCGGACAGGGGGCTAATGAGCAGTTCTTC.

The CDR3 DNA is TGTGCCAGCAGCCTTGACAGGAGACCCCGCACTGAAGCTTTCTTT. Translating it yields CASSLDRRPRTEAFF. The genes are TRBV28 and TRBJ1-1, with a tentative D call TRBD1 (6 bases). Germline assignment: CDR1 MDHEN and CDR2 SYDVKM. This CDR3 contains 15 residues. The V gene lost 6 bases and the J gene lost 4 bases, with 18 bases spanning the gap.

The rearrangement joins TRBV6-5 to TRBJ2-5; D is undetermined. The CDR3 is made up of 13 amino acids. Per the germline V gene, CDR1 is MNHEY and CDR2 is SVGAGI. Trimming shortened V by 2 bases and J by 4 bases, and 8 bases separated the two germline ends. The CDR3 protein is CASSYGGGETQYF. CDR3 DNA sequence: TGTGCCAGCAGTTACGGTGGCGGAGAGACCCAGTACTTC.

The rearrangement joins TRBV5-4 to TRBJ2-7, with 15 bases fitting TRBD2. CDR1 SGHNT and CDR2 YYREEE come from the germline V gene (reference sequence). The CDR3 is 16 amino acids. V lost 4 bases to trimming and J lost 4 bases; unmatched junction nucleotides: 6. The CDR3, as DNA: TGTGCCAGCAGCAGGGGACTAGCGGGGGGCGTTTACGAGCAGTACTTC. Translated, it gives CASSRGLAGGVYEQYF.

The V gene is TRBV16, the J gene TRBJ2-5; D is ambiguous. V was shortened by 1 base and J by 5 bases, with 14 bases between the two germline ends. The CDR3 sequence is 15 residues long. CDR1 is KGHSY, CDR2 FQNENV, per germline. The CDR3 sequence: CASSQFEHSQETQYF. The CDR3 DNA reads TGTGCCAGCAGCCAATTTGAACATTCTCAGGAGACCCAGTACTTC.

For the CDR3, the DNA is TGTGCCAGCAGCTTCTCGGGGGGTCGGGGCCAAGAGACCCAGTACTTC. Encoded protein: CASSFSGGRGQETQYF. V gene TRBV11-3 combines with J gene TRBJ2-5; 7 nucleotides match TRBD2. CDR1 and CDR2 (germline): SGHNT, YENEEA. V shed 3 bases, J shed 1 base, and the junction held 8 bases outside the gene matches. This CDR3 comprises 16 residues.

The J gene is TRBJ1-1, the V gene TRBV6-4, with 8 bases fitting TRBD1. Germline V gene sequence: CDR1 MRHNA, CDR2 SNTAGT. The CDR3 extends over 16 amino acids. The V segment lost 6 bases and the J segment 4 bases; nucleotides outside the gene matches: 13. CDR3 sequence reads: CASSVKMDRALTEAFF. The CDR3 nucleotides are TGTGCCAGCAGCGTTAAGATGGACAGGGCGCTCACTGAAGCTTTCTTT.

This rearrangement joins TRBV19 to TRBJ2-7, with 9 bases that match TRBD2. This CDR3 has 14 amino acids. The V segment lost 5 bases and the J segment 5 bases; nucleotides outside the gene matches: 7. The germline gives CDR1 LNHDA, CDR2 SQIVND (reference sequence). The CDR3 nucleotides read TGTGCCAGTAGTCGGGCCGCGGGGGGGAACGAGCAGTACTTC. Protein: CASSRAAGGNEQYF.

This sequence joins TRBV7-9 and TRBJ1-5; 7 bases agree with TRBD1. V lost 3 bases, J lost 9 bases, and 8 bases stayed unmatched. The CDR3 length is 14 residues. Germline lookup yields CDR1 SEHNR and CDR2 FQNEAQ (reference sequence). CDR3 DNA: TGTGCCAGCAGCTTTACCGACAGGGTCGGGCCCCAGCATTTT. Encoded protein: CASSFTDRVGPQHF.

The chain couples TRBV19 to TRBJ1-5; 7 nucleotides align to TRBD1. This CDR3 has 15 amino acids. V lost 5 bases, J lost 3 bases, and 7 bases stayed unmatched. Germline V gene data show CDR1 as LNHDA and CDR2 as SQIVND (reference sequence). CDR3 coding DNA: TGTGCCAGTAGTGAGACAGGGTTCTTCAATCAGCCCCAGCATTTT. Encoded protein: CASSETGFFNQPQHF.

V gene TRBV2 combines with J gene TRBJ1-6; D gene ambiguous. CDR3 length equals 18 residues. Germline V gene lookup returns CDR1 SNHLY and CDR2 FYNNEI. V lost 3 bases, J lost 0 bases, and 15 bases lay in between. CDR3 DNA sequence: TGTGCCAGCAGTGATGGGCCGACGTTGAGCTCCTATAATTCACCCCTCCACTTT. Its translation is CASSDGPTLSSYNSPLHF.

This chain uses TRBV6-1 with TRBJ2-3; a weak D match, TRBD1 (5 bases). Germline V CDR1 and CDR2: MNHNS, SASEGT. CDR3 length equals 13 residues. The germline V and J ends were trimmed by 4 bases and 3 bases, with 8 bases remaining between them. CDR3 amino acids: CASSVTATDTQYF. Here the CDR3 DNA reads TGTGCCAGCAGTGTGACAGCAACAGATACGCAGTATTTT.

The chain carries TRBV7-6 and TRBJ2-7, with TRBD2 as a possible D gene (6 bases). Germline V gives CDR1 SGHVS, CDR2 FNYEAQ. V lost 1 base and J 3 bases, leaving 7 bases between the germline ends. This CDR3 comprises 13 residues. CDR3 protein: CASSLGGVYEQYF. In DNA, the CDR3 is TGTGCCAGCAGCTTAGGCGGGGTCTACGAGCAGTACTTC.

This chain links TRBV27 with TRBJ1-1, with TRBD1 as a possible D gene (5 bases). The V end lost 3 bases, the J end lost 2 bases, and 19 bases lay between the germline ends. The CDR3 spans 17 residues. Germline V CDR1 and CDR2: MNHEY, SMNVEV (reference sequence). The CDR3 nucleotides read TGTGCCAGCAGTTTTTCAGGGAACGGCGCCCAAAACACTGAAGCTTTCTTT. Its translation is CASSFSGNGAQNTEAFF.

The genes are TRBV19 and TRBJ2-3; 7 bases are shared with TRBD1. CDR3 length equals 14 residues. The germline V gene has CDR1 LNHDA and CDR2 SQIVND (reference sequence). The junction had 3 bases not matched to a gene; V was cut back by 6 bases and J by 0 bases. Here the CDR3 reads CASRMTGSTDTQYF. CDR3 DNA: TGTGCCAGTAGGATGACAGGGAGCACAGATACGCAGTATTTT.

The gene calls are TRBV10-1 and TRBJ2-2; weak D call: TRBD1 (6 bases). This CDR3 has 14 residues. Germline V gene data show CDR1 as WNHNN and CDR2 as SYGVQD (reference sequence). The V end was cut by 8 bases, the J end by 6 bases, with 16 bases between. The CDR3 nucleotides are TGCGCCAGCGGTGGGCTAGCAGGGGCCGGGGAGCTGTTTTTT. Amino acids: CASGGLAGAGELFF.

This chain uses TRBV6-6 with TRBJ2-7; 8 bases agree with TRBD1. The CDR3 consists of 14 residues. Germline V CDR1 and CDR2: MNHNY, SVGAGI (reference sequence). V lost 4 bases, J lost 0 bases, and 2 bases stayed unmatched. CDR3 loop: CASSLQGASYEQYF. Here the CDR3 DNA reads TGTGCCAGCAGTTTGCAGGGGGCCTCCTACGAGCAGTACTTC.

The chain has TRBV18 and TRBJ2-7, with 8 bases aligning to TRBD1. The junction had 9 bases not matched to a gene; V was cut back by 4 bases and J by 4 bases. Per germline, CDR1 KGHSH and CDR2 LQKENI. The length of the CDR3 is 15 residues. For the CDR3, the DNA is TGTGCCAGCTCACAAGCCGGGACAGGAATGTACGAGCAGTACTTC. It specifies CASSQAGTGMYEQYF.

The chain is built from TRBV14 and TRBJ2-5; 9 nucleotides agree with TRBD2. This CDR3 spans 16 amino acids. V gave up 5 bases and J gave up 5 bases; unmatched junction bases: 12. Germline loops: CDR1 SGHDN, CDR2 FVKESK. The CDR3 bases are TGTGCCAGCAGCAACCTCCTGGGACTAGCTAGTGAGACCCAGTACTTC. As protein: CASSNLLGLASETQYF.

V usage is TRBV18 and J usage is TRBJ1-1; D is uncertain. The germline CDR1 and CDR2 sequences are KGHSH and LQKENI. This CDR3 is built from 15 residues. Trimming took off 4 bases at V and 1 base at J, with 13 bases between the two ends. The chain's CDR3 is CASSLGGVGNTEAFF. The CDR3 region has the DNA TGTGCCAGCTCACTGGGCGGGGTTGGGAACACTGAAGCTTTCTTT.

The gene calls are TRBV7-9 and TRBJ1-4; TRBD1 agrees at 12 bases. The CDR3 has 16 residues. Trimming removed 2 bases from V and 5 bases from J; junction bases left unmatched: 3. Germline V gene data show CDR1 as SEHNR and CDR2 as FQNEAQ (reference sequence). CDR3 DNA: TGTGCCAGCAGCTTAAAAGGGACAGGGGGCAATGAAAAACTGTTTTTT. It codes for CASSLKGTGGNEKLFF.

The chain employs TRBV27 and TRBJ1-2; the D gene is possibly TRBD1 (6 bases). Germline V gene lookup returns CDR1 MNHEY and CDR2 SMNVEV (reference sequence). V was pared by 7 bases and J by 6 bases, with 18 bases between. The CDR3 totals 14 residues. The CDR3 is CASKLLQGSDGYTF. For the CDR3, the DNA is TGTGCCAGCAAATTATTACAGGGATCAGATGGCTACACCTTC.

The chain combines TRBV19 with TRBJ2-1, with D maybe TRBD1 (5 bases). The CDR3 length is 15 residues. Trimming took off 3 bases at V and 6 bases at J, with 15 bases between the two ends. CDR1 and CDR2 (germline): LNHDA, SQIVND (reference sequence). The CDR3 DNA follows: TGTGCCAGTAGTATCTCTCCGACAGCTAGCAATGAGCAGTTCTTC. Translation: CASSISPTASNEQFF.

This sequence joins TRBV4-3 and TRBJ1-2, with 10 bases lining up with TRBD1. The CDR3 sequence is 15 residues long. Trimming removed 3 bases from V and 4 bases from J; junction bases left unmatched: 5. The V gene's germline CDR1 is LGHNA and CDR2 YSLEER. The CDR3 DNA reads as TGCGCCAGCAGCCAGGCGACAGGGGGCGGCTATGGCTACACCTTC. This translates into CASSQATGGGYGYTF.